Listed here are 9 T cell receptor beta chains from one sample, sequenced in a study of blood T cell repertoires in COVID-19. Here immunoSEQ multiplex PCR was the method, and the copy in TCRdb shows in-frame clones only, minus some. The table records some 200,000 clones, 60% to 80% of them present only once. The specimen was peripheral blood. Receptor source: a woman between 70 and 85 years old with acute or convalescent COVID-19.

J is TRBJ1-2 and V is TRBV3-1 (or the pseudogene TRBV3-2); 8 nucleotides agree with TRBD1. Germline V gene sequence: CDR1 LGHDT, CDR2 YNNKEL (reference sequence). Germline trimming cut 1 base from V and 8 bases from J; bases unmatched to any gene: 9. The CDR3 runs 15 residues. CDR3 sequence reads: CASSQADRDSSGYTF. The CDR3 coding sequence is TGTGCCAGCAGCCAAGCGGACAGGGACTCAAGCGGCTACACCTTC.

The V gene is TRBV19, the J gene TRBJ2-7, with TRBD1 matching over 9 bases. V was clipped by 6 bases and J by 5 bases; unmatched bases: 11. The CDR3 is 15 residues long. Germline V gene sequence: CDR1 LNHDA, CDR2 SQIVND (reference sequence). In nucleotides, the CDR3 is TGTGCCAGTAGGGCCCACCGGGACAGGGCCGACGAGCAGTACTTC. This sequence encodes CASRAHRDRADEQYF.

The rearrangement links TRBV30 to TRBJ1-3; possibly TRBD1 for D (6 bases). V was clipped by 5 bases and J by 8 bases, with 10 bases between them. CDR1 and CDR2 from the germline V gene are GTSNPN and SVGIG (reference sequence). The CDR3 is 11 amino acids. The DNA for the CDR3 is TGTGCCTGGGACAAGGGGGACACCATATATTTT. Translated, it gives CAWDKGDTIYF.

The chain is built from TRBV6-6 and TRBJ1-1; possible D gene TRBD1, 5 bases. Germline values: CDR1 MNHNY, CDR2 SVGAGI (reference sequence). The CDR3 totals 15 residues. V gave up 6 bases and J gave up 1 base, with 15 bases separating them. The CDR3 here is CASSGLDGGNTEAFF. The CDR3 nucleotides read TGTGCCAGCAGCGGCCTGGACGGGGGGAACACTGAAGCTTTCTTT.

V usage is TRBV5-1 and J usage is TRBJ2-2; D gene uncertain. CDR3 length: 15 amino acids. V lost 0 bases and J 4 bases, leaving 10 bases between the germline ends. The V gene's germline CDR1 is SGHRS and CDR2 YFSETQ. Here the CDR3 DNA reads TGCGCCAGCAGCTTGGCCCGCTCTAGCACCGGGGAGCTGTTTTTT. Translating it yields CASSLARSSTGELFF.

The V call is TRBV4-1, the J call TRBJ2-3; D unclear. The CDR3 consists of 15 residues. The V gene's germline CDR1 is MGHRA and CDR2 YSYEKL. V lost 0 bases, J lost 0 bases, and 7 bases lay in between. CDR3 in DNA: TGCGCCAGCAGCCAAGATCCCGGGAGCACAGATACGCAGTATTTT. It encodes CASSQDPGSTDTQYF.

The J gene is TRBJ2-3, the V gene TRBV12-3 or TRBV12-4, with 10 positions matching TRBD1. This CDR3 contains 13 residues. The V gene end was trimmed by 6 bases and the J gene end by 11 bases; junction bases not matched to a gene: 8. The CDR3 reads CASSSGTGVQQYF. The CDR3 DNA sequence: TGTGCCAGCAGCTCCGGGACAGGGGTTCAGCAGTATTTT.

The genes are TRBV7-2 and TRBJ2-7; maybe TRBD2 (6 bases). The germline gives CDR1 SGHTA, CDR2 FQGNSA. V dropped 0 bases and J dropped 4 bases, with 13 bases sitting between them. The CDR3 runs to 15 residues. CDR3 loop: CASSLAVTRSYEQYF. CDR3 bases: TGTGCCAGCAGCTTAGCGGTGACTAGGTCATACGAGCAGTACTTC. Drawing the rest from reference TRBV7-2 and TRBJ2-7, the complete variable domain is GAGVSQSPSNKVTEKGKDVELRCDPISGHTALYWYRQSLGQGLEFLIYFQGNSAPDKSGLPSDRFSAERTGGSVSTLTIQRTQQEDSAVYLCASSLAVTRSYEQYFGPGTRLTVT.

The genes are TRBV2 and TRBJ2-1; D is perhaps TRBD1 (6 bases). The CDR3 is made up of 13 amino acids. The germline V gene encodes CDR1 SNHLY and CDR2 FYNNEI. V lost 6 bases to trimming and J lost 8 bases, with 14 bases between them. CDR3 nucleotides: TGTGCCAGCAGGGTTGGACAGATCTATGAGCAGTTCTTC. Its translation: CASRVGQIYEQFF.